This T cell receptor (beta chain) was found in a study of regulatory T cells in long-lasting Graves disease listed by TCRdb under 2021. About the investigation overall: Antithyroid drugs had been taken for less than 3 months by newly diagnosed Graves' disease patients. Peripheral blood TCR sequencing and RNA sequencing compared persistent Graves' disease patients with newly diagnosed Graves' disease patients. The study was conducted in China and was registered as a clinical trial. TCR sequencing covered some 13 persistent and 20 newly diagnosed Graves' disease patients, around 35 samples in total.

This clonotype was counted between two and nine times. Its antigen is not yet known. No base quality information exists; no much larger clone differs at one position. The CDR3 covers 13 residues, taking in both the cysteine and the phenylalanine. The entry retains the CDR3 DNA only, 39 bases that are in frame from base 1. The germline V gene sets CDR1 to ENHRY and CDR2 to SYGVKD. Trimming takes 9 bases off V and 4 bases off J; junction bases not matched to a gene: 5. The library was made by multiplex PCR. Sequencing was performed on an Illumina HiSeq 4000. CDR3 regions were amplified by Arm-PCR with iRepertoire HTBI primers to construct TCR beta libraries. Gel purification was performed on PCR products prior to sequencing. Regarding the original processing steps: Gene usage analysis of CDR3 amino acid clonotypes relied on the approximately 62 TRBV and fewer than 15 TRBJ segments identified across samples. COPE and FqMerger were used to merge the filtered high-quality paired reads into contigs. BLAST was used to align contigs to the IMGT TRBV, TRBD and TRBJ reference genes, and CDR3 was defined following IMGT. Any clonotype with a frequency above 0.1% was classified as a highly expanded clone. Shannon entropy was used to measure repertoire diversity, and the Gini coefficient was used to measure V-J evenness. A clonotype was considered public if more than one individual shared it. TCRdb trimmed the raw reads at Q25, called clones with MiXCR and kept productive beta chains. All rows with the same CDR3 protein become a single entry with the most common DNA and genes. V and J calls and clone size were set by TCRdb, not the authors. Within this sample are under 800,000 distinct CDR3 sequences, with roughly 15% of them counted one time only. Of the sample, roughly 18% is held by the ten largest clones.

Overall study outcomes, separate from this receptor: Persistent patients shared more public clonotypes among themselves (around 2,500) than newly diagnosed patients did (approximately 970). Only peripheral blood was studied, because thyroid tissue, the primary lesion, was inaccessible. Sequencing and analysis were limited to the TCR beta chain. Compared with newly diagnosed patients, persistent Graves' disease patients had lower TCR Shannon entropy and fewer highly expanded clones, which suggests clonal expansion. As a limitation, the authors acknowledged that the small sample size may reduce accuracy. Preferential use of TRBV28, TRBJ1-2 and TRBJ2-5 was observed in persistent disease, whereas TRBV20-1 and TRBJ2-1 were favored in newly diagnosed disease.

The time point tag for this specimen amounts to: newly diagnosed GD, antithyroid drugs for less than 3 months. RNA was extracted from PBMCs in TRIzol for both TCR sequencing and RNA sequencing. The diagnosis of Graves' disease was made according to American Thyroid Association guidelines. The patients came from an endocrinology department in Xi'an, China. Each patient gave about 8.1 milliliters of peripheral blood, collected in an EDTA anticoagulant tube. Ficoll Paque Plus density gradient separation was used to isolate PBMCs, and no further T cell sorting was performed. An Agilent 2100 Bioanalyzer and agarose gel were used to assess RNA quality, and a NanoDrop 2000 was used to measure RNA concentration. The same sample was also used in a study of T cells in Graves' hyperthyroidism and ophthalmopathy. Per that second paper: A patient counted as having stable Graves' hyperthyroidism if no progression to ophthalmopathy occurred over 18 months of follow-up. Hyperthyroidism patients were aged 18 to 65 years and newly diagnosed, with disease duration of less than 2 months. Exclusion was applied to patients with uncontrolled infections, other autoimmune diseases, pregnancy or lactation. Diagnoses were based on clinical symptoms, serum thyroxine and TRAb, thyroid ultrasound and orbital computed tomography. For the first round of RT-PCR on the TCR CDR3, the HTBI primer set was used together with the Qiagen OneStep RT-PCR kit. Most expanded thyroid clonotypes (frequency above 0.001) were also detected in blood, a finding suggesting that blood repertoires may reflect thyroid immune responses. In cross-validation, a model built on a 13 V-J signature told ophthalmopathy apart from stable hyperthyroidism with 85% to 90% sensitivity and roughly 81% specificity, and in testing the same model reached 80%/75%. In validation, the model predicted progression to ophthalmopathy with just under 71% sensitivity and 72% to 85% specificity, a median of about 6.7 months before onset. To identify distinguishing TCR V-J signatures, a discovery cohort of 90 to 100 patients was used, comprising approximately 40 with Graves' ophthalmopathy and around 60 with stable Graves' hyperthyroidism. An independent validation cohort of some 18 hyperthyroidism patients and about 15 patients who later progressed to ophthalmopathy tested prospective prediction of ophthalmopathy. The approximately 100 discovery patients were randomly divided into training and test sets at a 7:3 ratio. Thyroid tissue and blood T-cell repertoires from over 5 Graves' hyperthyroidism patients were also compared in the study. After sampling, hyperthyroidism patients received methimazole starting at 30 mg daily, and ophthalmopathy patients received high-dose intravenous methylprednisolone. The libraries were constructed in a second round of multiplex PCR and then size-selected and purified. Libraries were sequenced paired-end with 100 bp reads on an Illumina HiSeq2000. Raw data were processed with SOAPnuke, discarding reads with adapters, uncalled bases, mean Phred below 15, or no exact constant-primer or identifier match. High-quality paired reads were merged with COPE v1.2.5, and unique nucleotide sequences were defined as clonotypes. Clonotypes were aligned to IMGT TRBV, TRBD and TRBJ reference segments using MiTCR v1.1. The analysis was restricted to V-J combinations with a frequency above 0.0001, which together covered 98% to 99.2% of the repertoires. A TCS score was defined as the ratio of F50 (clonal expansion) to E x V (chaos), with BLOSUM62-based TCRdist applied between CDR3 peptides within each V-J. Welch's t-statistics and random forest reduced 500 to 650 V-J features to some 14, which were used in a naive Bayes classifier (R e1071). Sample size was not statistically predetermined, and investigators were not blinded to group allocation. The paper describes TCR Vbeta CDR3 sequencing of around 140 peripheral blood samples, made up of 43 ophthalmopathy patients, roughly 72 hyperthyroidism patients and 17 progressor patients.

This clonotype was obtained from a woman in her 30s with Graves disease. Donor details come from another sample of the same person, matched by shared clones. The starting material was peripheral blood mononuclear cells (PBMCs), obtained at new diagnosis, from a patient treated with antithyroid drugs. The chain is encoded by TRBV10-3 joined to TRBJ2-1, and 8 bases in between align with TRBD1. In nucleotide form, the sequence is TGTGCCATGGGGACAGGAACTTACAATGAGCAGTTCTTC. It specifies CAMGTGTYNEQFF.